The subject of this entry is one T cell receptor beta chain. Its antigen is not yet known. Base qualities are not at hand, and no much larger clone is one base apart. The data belong to a study of blood T cell repertoires in COVID-19 (dated by TCRdb to 2020 to 2021). Study-wide context: Samples covering the acute and convalescent phases of COVID-19 were provided by collaborators in the United States, Italy and Spain. Where HLA class I and class II types were available, the types were taken from metadata supplied by the sample provider, not from assay-based typing. Samples were obtained from the ongoing ImmuneRACE study (first 160 participants) and from over a thousand subjects provided by 6 global collaborators. Deeply sampled blood TCRbeta repertoires from subjects exposed to, actively infected with, or recovered from COVID-19 were included in the dataset. A de-identified subject ID, COVID-19 status, age in years and sex were almost always included in the sample metadata. The repertoires were made available in a free public database intended to serve as a resource for research on the immune response to SARS-CoV-2. The material from the prospective study consisted of cDNA or gDNA derived from T cells, B-cell-depleted T cells, or PBMCs. The investigation overall reported the following: The quantity of clinical and demographic metadata differed by source and by participant and was supplied without curation.

TCRbeta CDR3 regions were amplified from genomic DNA by means of the immunoSEQ Assay, a bias-controlled multiplex PCR. As for how the authors treated the data: Within the assay, amplification of reference gene primers was used to estimate how many nucleated cells each sample contained. Sequence reads were collapsed and filtered to measure the absolute abundance of every unique TCRbeta CDR3 rearrangement. Productive Simpson clonality was computed per sample as the square root of Simpson's diversity index over productive rearrangements. Held by TCRdb, this immuneACCESS table contains in-frame sequences only and omits some clones. Under half of the omission traces to an unresolved V gene where checked; the cause of the rest is unknown. D and trimming come from the DNA, and the V and J calls and clone size come from that table. This sample comprises some 270,000 clones, about nine tenths of them detected only once. 1.7% of the sample is held by the ten biggest clonotypes.

At the junction V is shortened by 1 base and J by 4 bases, with 11 bases in between. The CDR1 and CDR2 encoded by the germline V gene are SGHRS and YFSETQ. The CDR3 goes from the cysteine to the phenylalanine over 14 residues. The DNA shown is the 42-base CDR3, in frame from base 1. In the prospective study, participants were roughly 18 to 100 years old, resided in about two dozen geographic areas of the United States, and were enrolled through a virtual design. In the prospective study, participants were assigned to cohorts based on the clinical history participants reported in a screening survey and a study questionnaire. ImmuneRACE Cohort 3 recovered participants were defined by two consecutive negative NP/OP PCR tests, healthcare professional clearance, or symptom resolution. Mobile phlebotomists in the prospective study collected whole blood, serum and a nasopharyngeal or oropharyngeal swab from every participant. Over an approximately 2-month period, participants in the prospective study had the option of providing additional blood draws and questionnaires. Prospective study blood samples were shipped either frozen or at room temperature before DNA extraction.

Sequencing used PBMCs or T cells enriched from blood (not recorded which). This clonotype was sampled from a woman between 40 and 55 years old who had recovered from COVID-19. The chain uses TRBV5-1 and TRBJ1-2; a tentative D call is TRBD1 (6 bases match). The encoded CDR3 is CASSLQGQLYGYTF. The sequenced DNA is TGCGCCAGCAGCTTGCAGGGACAACTCTATGGCTACACCTTC.